These 15 T cell receptor beta chains share one sample of origin, sequenced in a study of radiation and T cells in renal cell carcinoma (dated by TCRdb to the early 2020s). The time point label corresponds to: baseline pretreatment blood. Sample treatment or condition, as interpreted from the label and publication: 15 Gy SBRT to primary tumor, nephrectomy 4 weeks later. Receptor libraries were prepared by the immunoSEQ multiplex PCR assay. The clones in this table, taken by TCRdb from immuneACCESS, are in-frame only. Not every clone is retained; where verified, under half of the shortfall comes from an unresolved V gene, and the cause of the rest is unknown. Recorded for this sample are 100,000 to 150,000 clones; roughly 80% of them occurred a single time. In total, the top ten clones hold under 4% of the sample. The specimen was blood, collected from a patient whose treatment included radiotherapy and nephrectomy. The receptor source for this set is a woman in her sixties with renal cell carcinoma.

This chain uses TRBV10-1 with TRBJ1-2, with unresolved D. The germline CDR1 and CDR2 sequences are WNHNN and SYGVQD (reference sequence). The V and J ends lost 0 bases and 6 bases respectively, with 23 bases between them. The CDR3 extends over 18 amino acids. The CDR3 sequence is CASSESLGNGVSSDGYTF. The CDR3 DNA reads TGCGCCAGCAGTGAGTCGTTAGGTAATGGAGTTAGCAGCGATGGCTACACCTTC.

In this sample, this clone turned up a few times. The chain recombines TRBV4-1 with TRBJ2-7; 10 positions agree with TRBD1. Germline-derived CDR1 and CDR2 are MGHRA and YSYEKL. The length of the CDR3 is 15 residues. The J segment lost 3 bases and the V segment lost 4 bases, leaving 6 bases of the junction unmatched. In DNA form, the CDR3 reads TGCGCCAGCAGCCGAGGACAGGGGGTCCACTACGAGCAGTACTTC. Translated, it gives CASSRGQGVHYEQYF.

DNA for the CDR3: TGTGCCAGTAGTATTCGGAACAGGGGGAATGAGCAGTTCTTC. Protein: CASSIRNRGNEQFF. This chain uses TRBV19 with TRBJ2-1, with 8 positions matching TRBD1. CDR3 length: 14 amino acids. V shed 3 bases, J shed 7 bases, and the junction held 5 bases outside the gene matches. Germline CDR1 LNHDA, CDR2 SQIVND (reference sequence).

This chain uses TRBV6-5 with TRBJ1-5, with D unresolved. V lost 3 bases and J 0 bases, leaving 6 bases between the germline ends. This CDR3 contains 14 residues. CDR1 MNHEY and CDR2 SVGAGI come from the germline V gene. CDR3 nucleotide sequence: TGTGCCAGCAGTTATACACCTAGCAATCAGCCCCAGCATTTT. Amino acid sequence: CASSYTPSNQPQHF.

This chain links TRBV18 with TRBJ2-3; TRBD2 matches at 12 bases. J lost 2 bases, V lost 1 base, and 10 bases had no gene match. CDR1 and CDR2 (germline): KGHSH, LQKENI. This CDR3 spans 19 amino acids. The CDR3 nucleotides are TGTGCCAGCTCACCACGGGGGCTAGCGGGAGGGCCGAACACAGATACGCAGTATTTT. This codes for CASSPRGLAGGPNTDTQYF.

V gene TRBV19 combines with J gene TRBJ1-5; D gene unclear. CDR1 and CDR2 (germline): LNHDA, SQIVND (reference sequence). The CDR3 totals 13 residues. V shed 7 bases and J shed 6 bases, with 13 bases lying between them. CDR3 region: CASTETPGQPQHF. In nucleotides, the CDR3 is TGTGCCAGTACCGAGACCCCAGGTCAGCCCCAGCATTTT.

The gene calls are TRBV5-5 and TRBJ1-5; possibly TRBD1 for D (6 bases). Between the trimmed V and J ends, which lost 2 bases and 1 base, there was a span of 13 bases. CDR3 size: 16 residues. Germline lookup yields CDR1 SGHKS and CDR2 YYEKEE (reference sequence). The CDR3 loop reads CASSLTQGGSNQPQHF. The CDR3 DNA sequence: TGTGCCAGCAGCTTAACACAGGGCGGGAGCAATCAGCCCCAGCATTTT.

The rearrangement links TRBV6-1 to TRBJ2-7, with D tentatively TRBD2 (7 bases). This CDR3 has 14 residues. V shed 7 bases and J shed 5 bases, with 18 bases lying between them. CDR1 and CDR2 from the germline V gene are MNHNS and SASEGT. The CDR3: CASTLLGGRDEQYF. The DNA of the CDR3 is TGTGCCAGCACCCTACTCGGGGGGCGAGACGAGCAGTACTTC.

This chain connects TRBV15 to TRBJ2-2; TRBD2 might be the D (5 bases). The CDR3 is made up of 14 amino acids. The germline gives CDR1 LNHNV, CDR2 YYDKDF (reference sequence). Trimming left V 3 bases short and J 4 bases short, with 9 bases between. DNA for the CDR3: TGTGCCACCAGCAGGGGCGGGTCCACCGGGGAGCTGTTTTTT. Translated, it gives CATSRGGSTGELFF.

This clone was counted a few times. This chain links TRBV27 with TRBJ2-1, with D possibly TRBD2 on 5 matching bases. The CDR3 totals 17 residues. V lost 4 bases, J lost 3 bases, and 19 bases lay in between. CDR1 and CDR2 (germline): MNHEY, SMNVEV (reference sequence). The CDR3 DNA follows: TGTGCCAGCAGTTATGGGAGCGTAAGGACCAACTACAATGAGCAGTTCTTC. Residues: CASSYGSVRTNYNEQFF.

J is TRBJ1-1 and V is TRBV13; D ambiguous. The CDR3 consists of 14 residues. Germline V gene lookup returns CDR1 PRHDT and CDR2 FYEKMQ (reference sequence). Between the trimmed V and J ends, which lost 4 bases and 0 bases, there was a span of 9 bases. The CDR3 region has the DNA TGTGCCAGCAGCTATGGACTGATGAACACTGAAGCTTTCTTT. This codes for CASSYGLMNTEAFF. Looking up the rest from reference TRBV13 and TRBJ1-1 gives the full variable domain: AAGVIQSPRHLIKEKRETATLKCYPIPRHDTVYWYQQGPGQDPQFLISFYEKMQSDKGSIPDRFSAQQFSDYHSELNMSSLELGDSALYFCASSYGLMNTEAFFGQGTRLTVV.

The chain has TRBV6-6 and TRBJ2-7, with TRBD1 identical over 8 bases. The CDR3 consists of 15 residues. V shed 0 bases and J 5 bases; nucleotides not matched to a gene: 6. The germline gives CDR1 MNHNY, CDR2 SVGAGI (reference sequence). Here the CDR3 DNA reads TGTGCCAGCAGTTACTCTCGGACAGGGTGGGACGAGCAGTACTTC. Residues: CASSYSRTGWDEQYF.

This chain links TRBV21-1 with TRBJ2-2; TRBD2, the table's D call, was not compared with the DNA. TRBV21-1 is recorded as a pseudogene. The CDR3 length is 19 residues. CDR3 nucleotides: TGTGCCAGCAGCAACCAGGCGGGTCCCAGCGGGGGGCCGGTCGGGGAGCTGTTTTTT. Residues: CASSNQAGPSGGPVGELFF.

The chain recombines TRBV27 with TRBJ2-2; D perhaps matches TRBD2 (6 bases). V was shortened by 5 bases and J by 7 bases, with 14 bases between the two germline ends. The germline gives CDR1 MNHEY, CDR2 SMNVEV (reference sequence). The CDR3 runs to 14 residues. The CDR3 is CASSPWGLSGELFF. The CDR3 bases are TGTGCCAGCAGTCCCTGGGGACTTAGCGGGGAGCTGTTTTTT.

The chain uses TRBV30 and TRBJ1-4, with D tentatively TRBD1 (5 bases). Germline CDR1 GTSNPN, CDR2 SVGIG (reference sequence). Trimming stripped 0 bases from V and 0 bases from J, with 17 bases between. The CDR3 is 18 residues long. The CDR3 protein is CAWSVRWGGSATNEKLFF. The DNA for the CDR3 is TGTGCCTGGAGTGTAAGGTGGGGGGGTTCTGCAACTAATGAAAAACTGTTTTTT.